This entry lists 18 T cell receptor beta chains sequenced from one sample in a study of blood T cell repertoires in COVID-19. TCRdb's table, derived via immunoSEQ multiplex PCR, lists solely in-frame clones and lacks some. The table includes 80,000 or so clones, 88% detected once. The specimen was peripheral blood. These receptors were taken from a human donor in a cohort sampled during active COVID-19.

This clone has just one count. This sequence joins TRBV19 and TRBJ1-1, with D possibly TRBD1 on 5 matching bases. V was shortened by 3 bases and J by 5 bases, with 13 bases between the two germline ends. There are 14 residues in the CDR3. Germline-derived CDR1 and CDR2 are LNHDA and SQIVND (reference sequence). Here the CDR3 DNA reads TGTGCCAGTAGTATTTCGGGGGAATCAACTGAAGCTTTCTTT. Translating it yields CASSISGESTEAFF.

CDR3: CASSSRQEPYEQYF. DNA for the CDR3: TGTGCCAGCAGCTCCAGACAGGAGCCCTACGAGCAGTACTTC. The chain joins TRBV9 to TRBJ2-7; tentative D call: TRBD1 (6 bases). V was trimmed by 4 bases and J by 2 bases, leaving 13 bases between them. The CDR3 length is 14 residues. The germline CDR1 and CDR2 sequences are SGDLS and YYNGEE. The variable domain in full, with the rest retrieved from reference TRBV9 and TRBJ2-7, is DSGVTQTPKHLITATGQRVTLRCSPRSGDLSVYWYQQSLDQGLQFLIQYYNGEERAKGNILERFSAQQFPDLHSELNLSSLELGDSALYFCASSSRQEPYEQYFGPGTRLTVT.

V usage is TRBV13 and J usage is TRBJ1-6, with D maybe TRBD1 (5 bases). The germline V and J ends were trimmed by 4 bases and 8 bases, with 12 bases remaining between them. Germline CDR1 and CDR2: PRHDT and FYEKMQ (reference sequence). CDR3 size: 14 residues. The CDR3 DNA sequence: TGTGCCAGCAGCTCCAGGGTAAGGGATTCACCCCTCCACTTT. It is translated as CASSSRVRDSPLHF.

The chain combines TRBV30 with TRBJ1-6, with D possibly being TRBD1 (6 bases). The V gene lost 2 bases and the J gene lost 9 bases, with 14 bases spanning the gap. Germline CDR1 reads GTSNPN; CDR2 reads SVGIG (reference sequence). CDR3 length: 14 residues. The CDR3 protein is CAWSINRGGSPLHF. The CDR3 region has the DNA TGTGCCTGGAGTATAAATCGAGGGGGTTCACCCCTCCACTTT.

This chain joins TRBV3-1 (or the pseudogene TRBV3-2) and TRBJ1-1; the match to TRBD1 covers 9 bases. Per the germline V gene, CDR1 is LGHDT and CDR2 is YNNKEL (reference sequence). V lost 5 bases to trimming and J lost 2 bases; unmatched junction nucleotides: 6. The CDR3 has 15 residues. The CDR3 DNA sequence: TGTGCCAGCAGCATACAGGGGGCCCTCAACACTGAAGCTTTCTTT. Its protein product is CASSIQGALNTEAFF.

The CDR3 coding sequence is TGTGCCAGCAGTTACCGGGGTTCCACTGAAGCTTTCTTT. This sequence encodes CASSYRGSTEAFF. The chain carries TRBV6-5 and TRBJ1-1; no definite D call. The germline V gene has CDR1 MNHEY and CDR2 SVGAGI. V shed 2 bases and J shed 4 bases, with 8 bases lying between them. The CDR3 is made up of 13 amino acids.

This chain connects TRBV28 to TRBJ2-7, with 10 bases matching TRBD1. From germline, CDR1 is MDHEN and CDR2 SYDVKM. Unmatched junction bases numbered 14, after V lost 6 bases and J lost 12 bases. The CDR3 has 14 amino acids. The CDR3 loop is CASSALGQGFIRYF. The CDR3, as DNA: TGTGCCAGCAGCGCGTTGGGACAGGGGTTTATCCGGTACTTC.

V is TRBV14 and J is TRBJ1-1; D gene ambiguous. The ends were cut back, 4 bases at V and 4 bases at J, with 10 bases in the middle. Germline V gene sequence: CDR1 SGHDN, CDR2 FVKESK. CDR3 size: 13 residues. The CDR3 DNA reads as TGTGCCAGCAGCCGGCAAGAGGGCACTGAAGCTTTCTTT. Encoded protein: CASSRQEGTEAFF.

V and J are TRBV19 and TRBJ1-2, with 8 nucleotides matching TRBD1. The ends lost 6 bases at V and 7 bases at J; junction bases unmatched: 10. The CDR3 has 14 amino acids. CDR1 LNHDA and CDR2 SQIVND come from the germline V gene (reference sequence). CDR3 protein: CASRRDRGMFGYTF. DNA for the CDR3: TGTGCCAGTAGGAGAGACAGGGGAATGTTTGGCTACACCTTC.

Of note for this clone: The junction departs from germline at one end; a sequencing error may be responsible. CDR3 sequence (DNA): TGCGCCACCAGCCGACACTTCAGCGGCTCCTACAATGAGCAGTTCTTC. Its translation is CATSRHFSGSYNEQFF. The gene calls are TRBV4-1 and TRBJ2-1; D is perhaps TRBD2 (5 bases). CDR1 is MGHRA, CDR2 YSYEKL, per germline. The CDR3 length is 16 residues.

V and J are TRBV19 and TRBJ1-5, with no clear D. There are 14 residues in the CDR3. Per germline, CDR1 LNHDA and CDR2 SQIVND (reference sequence). V lost 5 bases and J lost 3, with 11 bases in between. This CDR3 reads CASSSRVANQPQHF. Here the CDR3 DNA reads TGTGCCAGTAGTTCGCGGGTTGCCAATCAGCCCCAGCATTTT.

This rearrangement joins TRBV12-3 or TRBV12-4 to TRBJ2-5; D is perhaps TRBD2 (7 bases). The CDR3 covers 13 residues. V dropped 7 bases and J dropped 7 bases, with 16 bases sitting between them. DNA of the CDR3: TGTGCCAGCAAAGGAACAGGGAGGGTGACCCAGTACTTC. Amino acid sequence: CASKGTGRVTQYF.

This clone was observed a single time. This chain connects TRBV4-1 to TRBJ2-1; 7 bases map to TRBD2. The CDR3 is 15 amino acids. In germline, CDR1 is MGHRA, CDR2 YSYEKL. With 4 bases clipped from V and 0 bases from J, the junction kept 3 bases outside the gene matches. The CDR3 region has the DNA TGCGCCAGCAGCCGGCCTAGCGGCTCCTACAATGAGCAGTTCTTC. Amino acids: CASSRPSGSYNEQFF.

V and J are TRBV5-4 and TRBJ1-6; D unclear. CDR1 and CDR2 (germline): SGHNT, YYREEE (reference sequence). This CDR3 has 15 amino acids. V lost 4 bases to trimming and J lost 1 base, with 9 bases between them. The CDR3 is CASSGGGSYNSPLHF. CDR3 sequence (DNA): TGTGCCAGCAGCGGCGGTGGGTCCTATAATTCACCCCTCCACTTT.

V gene TRBV5-5 combines with J gene TRBJ1-1, with D uncertain. V lost 1 base, J lost 4 bases, and 11 bases lay in between. Germline assignment: CDR1 SGHKS and CDR2 YYEKEE (reference sequence). This CDR3 is 14 amino acids long. The CDR3 sequence: CASSLSRGSTEAFF. The CDR3 DNA follows: TGTGCCAGCAGCTTGTCGCGGGGTAGCACTGAAGCTTTCTTT.

The chain employs TRBV9 and TRBJ2-7, with TRBD1 matching over 7 bases. Germline V gene lookup returns CDR1 SGDLS and CDR2 YYNGEE. The trim removed 3 bases at V and 5 bases at J, leaving 11 bases unmatched. The CDR3 sequence is 15 residues long. In DNA form, the CDR3 reads TGTGCCAGCAGCGGCCCCGGGACAGTGACGGACGAGCAGTACTTC. It codes for CASSGPGTVTDEQYF. Full variable domain (rest looked up from reference TRBV9 and TRBJ2-7): DSGVTQTPKHLITATGQRVTLRCSPRSGDLSVYWYQQSLDQGLQFLIQYYNGEERAKGNILERFSAQQFPDLHSELNLSSLELGDSALYFCASSGPGTVTDEQYFGPGTRLTVT.

This clone showed up just once. V usage is TRBV7-6 and J usage is TRBJ2-1; 8 nucleotides match TRBD2. CDR3 size: 15 residues. The trim removed 5 bases at V and 8 bases at J, leaving 11 bases unmatched. In germline, CDR1 is SGHVS, CDR2 FNYEAQ. CDR3 coding DNA: TGTGCCAGCAGCCGTAGCGGGGCTCCAAGGGATGAGCAGTTCTTC. Residues: CASSRSGAPRDEQFF.

The V call is TRBV6-4, the J call TRBJ1-2; the match to TRBD1 covers 7 bases. Looked up from germline, CDR1 is MRHNA and CDR2 is SNTAGT. This CDR3 has 18 amino acids. With 6 bases clipped from V and 6 bases from J, the junction kept 22 bases outside the gene matches. The CDR3, as DNA: TGTGCCAGCAGCTCAGGGGTGACAGGGTTTCCCCTCAAAGATGGCTACACCTTC. The encoded protein is CASSSGVTGFPLKDGYTF.